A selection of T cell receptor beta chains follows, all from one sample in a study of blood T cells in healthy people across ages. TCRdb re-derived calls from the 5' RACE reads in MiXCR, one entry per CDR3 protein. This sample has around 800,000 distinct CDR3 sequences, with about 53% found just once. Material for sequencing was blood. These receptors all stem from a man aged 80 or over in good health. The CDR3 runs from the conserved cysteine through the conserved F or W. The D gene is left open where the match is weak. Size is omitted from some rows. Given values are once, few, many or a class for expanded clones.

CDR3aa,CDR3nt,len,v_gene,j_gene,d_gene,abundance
CASSLGGGASQPQHF,TGTGCCAGCAGTTTGGGCGGAGGGGCATCGCAGCCCCAGCATTTT,15,TRBV27,TRBJ1-5,NA,NA
CASSLSGGRGLSYEQYF,TGTGCCAGCAGTTTATCTGGCGGGAGGGGTCTCTCCTACGAGCAGTACTTC,17,TRBV27,TRBJ2-7,TRBD2,few
CASSLVAAGDEKLFF,TGCGCCAGCAGCTTGGTGGCAGCCGGAGATGAAAAACTGTTTTTT,15,TRBV5-1,TRBJ1-4,NA,NA
CAISGSMNTGAFF,TGTGCCATCTCAGGCTCCATGAACACTGGAGCTTTCTTT,13,TRBV6-2/TRBV6-3,TRBJ1-1,NA,NA
CASRGLAGGPEQFF,TGTGCCAGCAGAGGACTAGCGGGAGGGCCTGAGCAGTTCTTC,14,TRBV2,TRBJ2-1,TRBD2,NA
CASSFRDRGGYTF,TGTGCCAGCAGCTTCCGGGACAGGGGTGGCTACACCTTC,13,TRBV7-9,TRBJ1-2,TRBD1,NA
CASSQDGFQETQYF,TGCGCCAGCAGCCAAGACGGCTTCCAAGAGACCCAGTACTTC,14,TRBV4-3,TRBJ2-5,NA,NA
CSARGGIGVDTEAFF,TGCAGTGCTAGAGGGGGTATTGGGGTTGACACTGAAGCTTTCTTT,15,TRBV20-1,TRBJ1-1,NA,NA
CASSLGQAPYNEQFF,TGTGCCAGCAGTCTGGGACAGGCCCCCTACAATGAGCAGTTCTTC,15,TRBV12-3/TRBV12-4,TRBJ2-1,TRBD1,NA
CASSSLRGTKNIQYF,TGTGCCAGCAGTTCCCTGCGGGGGACCAAAAACATTCAGTACTTC,15,TRBV27,TRBJ2-4,TRBD2,NA
CSVDTRYEQYF,TGCAGCGTAGATACACGCTACGAGCAGTACTTC,11,TRBV29-1,TRBJ2-7,NA,NA
CSVEEQQETQYF,TGCAGCGTTGAAGAACAGCAAGAGACCCAGTACTTC,12,TRBV29-1,TRBJ2-5,NA,NA
CSASPVANGNIQYF,TGCAGTGCTAGCCCCGTGGCCAATGGAAACATTCAGTACTTC,14,TRBV20-1,TRBJ2-4,NA,few
CASSFSSLTGEQYF,TGTGCCAGCAGTTTTAGTTCCTTAACAGGGGAGCAGTACTTC,14,TRBV28,TRBJ2-7,NA,NA
CASSRDSGSEQYF,TGTGCCAGCTCACGGGACTCGGGCAGCGAGCAGTACTTC,13,TRBV18,TRBJ2-7,NA,NA
CASSLALEGGQPQHF,TGTGCCAGCAGTCTTGCCCTGGAGGGGGGCCAGCCCCAGCATTTT,15,TRBV6-1,TRBJ1-5,NA,NA
CSAHAGQGVGYGYTF,TGCAGTGCTCACGCTGGACAGGGGGTGGGCTATGGCTACACCTTC,15,TRBV20-1,TRBJ1-2,TRBD1,NA
CATSRARGGKAYF,TGTGCCACCAGCAGAGCCCGCGGGGGGAAGGCGTACTTC,13,TRBV15,TRBJ2-7,TRBD2,NA
CASSRLAGPPQDTQYF,TGCGCCAGCAGCCGACTAGCGGGTCCGCCACAGGATACGCAGTATTTT,16,TRBV6-1,TRBJ2-3,TRBD2,NA
CSVNREHNEQFF,TGCAGCGTTAACAGGGAGCACAATGAGCAGTTCTTC,12,TRBV29-1,TRBJ2-1,NA,NA
CASSRRDEAFF,TGTGCCAGCAGTCGACGTGATGAAGCTTTCTTT,11,TRBV28,TRBJ1-1,NA,NA
CSARVGPGYYNSPLHF,TGCAGTGCTAGAGTGGGGCCGGGCTACTATAATTCACCCCTCCACTTT,16,TRBV20-1,TRBJ1-6,NA,NA
CASSFAKAGGAHQSGNTIYF,TGTGCCAGCAGCTTCGCGAAAGCGGGGGGCGCACACCAATCTGGAAACACCATATATTTT,20,TRBV7-9,TRBJ1-3,NA,NA
CSARGQHTDTQYF,TGCAGTGCTAGGGGCCAGCACACAGATACGCAGTATTTT,13,TRBV20-1,TRBJ2-3,NA,few
CSVDHGRGYTF,TGCAGCGTTGACCACGGGCGAGGCTACACCTTC,11,TRBV29-1,TRBJ1-2,NA,few
CASSVAPQYQETQYF,TGTGCCAGCAGCGTAGCGCCACAGTACCAAGAGACCCAGTACTTC,15,TRBV9,TRBJ2-5,NA,once
CSARDGGQAFF,TGCAGTGCTAGAGATGGGGGGCAAGCTTTCTTT,11,TRBV20-1,TRBJ1-1,NA,once
CATSDPTPGIPDTQYF,TGTGCCACCAGTGACCCGACACCGGGGATTCCAGATACGCAGTATTTT,16,TRBV24-1,TRBJ2-3,NA,few
CAWSLGIEQYF,TGTGCCTGGAGTTTGGGAATAGAGCAGTACTTC,11,TRBV30,TRBJ2-7,NA,once
CASSGRQAENTEAFF,TGTGCCAGCAGCGGACGACAGGCAGAGAACACTGAAGCTTTCTTT,15,TRBV9,TRBJ1-1,NA,NA
CASSAAGASNEQFF,TGCGCCAGCAGCGCCGCCGGGGCGTCCAATGAGCAGTTCTTC,14,TRBV5-1,TRBJ2-1,NA,NA
CASSRTDGNTGELFF,TGTGCCAGCAGTAGGACGGACGGGAACACCGGGGAGCTGTTTTTT,15,TRBV6-1,TRBJ2-2,NA,few
CASAPVLNTEAFF,TGTGCCAGCGCACCTGTTCTGAACACTGAAGCTTTCTTT,13,TRBV18,TRBJ1-1,NA,NA
CSAGHAYGYTF,TGCAGTGCTGGGCATGCTTATGGCTACACCTTC,11,TRBV20-1,TRBJ1-2,NA,few
CASRPGTGNYNEQFF,TGTGCCAGCAGGCCCGGGACAGGAAACTACAATGAGCAGTTCTTC,15,TRBV2,TRBJ2-1,TRBD1,many
CASSQDTGGTETQYF,TGTGCCAGCAGCCAGGACACAGGGGGTACGGAGACCCAGTACTTC,15,TRBV4-2,TRBJ2-5,TRBD1,few
CASSSREGGRAEAFF,TGTGCCAGCAGTTCGCGGGAGGGGGGAAGAGCTGAAGCTTTCTTT,15,TRBV6-2/TRBV6-3,TRBJ1-1,NA,NA
CASSVGEVGVHEQYF,TGTGCCAGCAGCGTAGGGGAAGTTGGAGTCCACGAGCAGTACTTC,15,TRBV9,TRBJ2-7,NA,NA
CASSQAGSGRAKEQYF,TGCGCCAGCAGCCAAGCGGGAAGCGGGAGGGCCAAAGAGCAGTACTTC,16,TRBV4-1,TRBJ2-5,TRBD2,NA
CASSYPTGMNNSPLHF,TGTGCCAGCAGTTACCCGACAGGGATGAATAATTCACCCCTCCACTTT,16,TRBV6-2/TRBV6-3,TRBJ1-6,TRBD1,NA
CASSFYSSYEQYF,TGTGCCAGCAGCTTTTACAGCTCCTACGAGCAGTACTTC,13,TRBV5-4,TRBJ2-7,NA,NA
CASALGGTGKNIQYF,TGTGCCAGCGCCTTAGGGGGGACAGGGAAAAACATTCAGTACTTC,15,TRBV12-3/TRBV12-4,TRBJ2-4,TRBD1,once
CASRKRGEYTGELFF,TGTGCCAGCAGGAAGCGGGGGGAGTACACCGGGGAGCTGTTTTTT,15,TRBV6-1,TRBJ2-2,TRBD2,NA
CSPRYRDEQFF,TGCAGCCCCCGTTATAGGGACGAGCAGTTCTTC,11,TRBV29-1,TRBJ2-1,NA,NA
CASTLRGQGHYEQYF,TGTGCCAGCACCCTCCGGGGACAGGGTCACTACGAGCAGTACTTC,15,TRBV18,TRBJ2-7,TRBD1,once
CASTTSGSNEQFF,TGTGCCAGCACGACTAGCGGCTCCAATGAGCAGTTCTTC,13,TRBV3-1,TRBJ2-1,TRBD2,NA
CASSAARGGNYGYTF,TGTGCCAGCAGTGCCGCCCGGGGAGGCAACTATGGCTACACCTTC,15,TRBV25-1,TRBJ1-2,NA,few
CASSQPGAKNIQYF,TGCGCCAGCAGCCAACCAGGGGCCAAAAACATTCAGTACTTC,14,TRBV4-1,TRBJ2-4,NA,NA
CSASPSGSSYEQYF,TGCAGTGCTAGTCCCAGCGGTAGCTCCTACGAGCAGTACTTC,14,TRBV20-1,TRBJ2-7,NA,few
CASTLDLLTQYF,TGTGCCAGCACCCTGGACTTACTGACGCAGTATTTT,12,TRBV6-1,TRBJ2-3,NA,NA
CASSVVGSSGEQYF,TGTGCCAGCAGCGTAGTGGGGAGTTCCGGTGAGCAGTACTTC,14,TRBV7-2,TRBJ2-5,NA,NA
CASSSRTRSSHYSYEQYF,TGTGCCAGCAGCTCTAGGACTAGATCCTCACACTACTCCTACGAGCAGTACTTC,18,TRBV7-8,TRBJ2-7,TRBD2,NA
CSVEDPDRRRNYGHTF,TGCAGCGTTGAAGACCCAGACAGGCGGCGTAACTATGGCCACACCTTC,16,TRBV29-1,TRBJ1-2,NA,NA
CASSPLDRGHGYTF,TGTGCCAGCAGTCCATTGGACAGGGGGCATGGCTACACCTTC,14,TRBV12-3/TRBV12-4,TRBJ1-2,TRBD1,few